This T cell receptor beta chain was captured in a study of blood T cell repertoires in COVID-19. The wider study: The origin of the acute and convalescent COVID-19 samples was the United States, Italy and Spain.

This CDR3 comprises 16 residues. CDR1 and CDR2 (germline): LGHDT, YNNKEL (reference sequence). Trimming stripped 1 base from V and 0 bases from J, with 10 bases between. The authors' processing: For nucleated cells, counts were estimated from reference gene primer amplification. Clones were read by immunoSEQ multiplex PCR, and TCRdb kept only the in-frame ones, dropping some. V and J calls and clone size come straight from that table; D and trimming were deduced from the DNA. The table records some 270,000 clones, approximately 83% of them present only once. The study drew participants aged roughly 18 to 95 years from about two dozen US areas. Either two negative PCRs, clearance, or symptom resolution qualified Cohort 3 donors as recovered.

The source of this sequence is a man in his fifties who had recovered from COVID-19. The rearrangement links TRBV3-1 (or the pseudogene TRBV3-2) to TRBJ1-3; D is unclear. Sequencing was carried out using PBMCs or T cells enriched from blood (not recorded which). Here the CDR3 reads CASSQARQNSGNTIYF. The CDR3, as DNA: TGTGCCAGCAGCCAAGCGCGGCAGAACTCTGGAAACACCATATATTTT.